The T cell receptor (beta chain) under discussion was sequenced for a study of T cell repertoires in cytomegalovirus infection. This clonotype was detected many times. Antigen specificity is unknown. One entry per CDR3 protein, called by TCRdb with MiXCR from the reads. The data show 200,000 or so distinct CDR3 sequences, approximately 40% seen once. CDR3 size: 11 residues. Germline-derived CDR1 and CDR2 are MNHEY and SMNVEV (reference sequence). The germline V and J ends were trimmed by 8 bases and 5 bases, with 9 bases remaining between them. This material consisted of CD8+ T cells from cultured PBMCs, taken from culture after CMV antigen stimulation. The V call is TRBV27, the J call TRBJ1-1; no reliable D call. This clonotype was sampled from a human donor in good health (CMV status not recorded). Some clones in this sample may be carry-over from other donors' samples. The CDR3 region is CASFRRTEAFF. In nucleotides, the CDR3 is TGTGCCAGCTTCCGACGGACTGAAGCTTTCTTT.